This T cell receptor (beta chain) was found in a study of T cell responses to AZD1222 COVID-19 vaccine. In the case of this clone: The antigen remains unidentified.

Study-level results: A rise in Spike-specific TCR breadth and depth followed two AZD1222 doses.

Sequencing used immunoSEQ multiplex PCR; TCRdb keeps in-frame clones, though not all of them. The data contain about 130,000 clones, roughly 84% of them singletons. Germline trimming cut 6 bases from V and 1 base from J; bases unmatched to any gene: 8. CDR3 length: 18 residues. Germline CDR1 LNHDA, CDR2 SQIVND (reference sequence). The chain carries TRBV19 and TRBJ2-6, with 11 nucleotides matching TRBD1. The sequence derives from an adult in good health. The sequencing used peripheral blood, collected on day 0 of AZD1222 vaccination. The CDR3 is CASRGQGAPNSGANVLTF. DNA of the CDR3: TGTGCCAGTAGAGGACAGGGGGCTCCCAATTCTGGGGCCAACGTCCTGACTTTC. The complete variable domain, with remaining parts taken from reference TRBV19 and TRBJ2-6, reads DGGITQSPKYLFRKEGQNVTLSCEQNLNHDAMYWYRQDPGQGLRLIYYSQIVNDFQKGDIAEGYSVSREKKESFPLTVTSAQKNPTAFYLCASRGQGAPNSGANVLTFGAGSRLTVL.